One and the same sample provided the 24 T cell receptor beta chains below, sequenced in a study of blood T cells in healthy people across ages. With a J-beta primer mix and a sample-barcoded 5' primer, a second PCR ran roughly 6 to 12 cycles. TCRdb re-derived calls from the 5' RACE reads in MiXCR, one entry per CDR3 protein. The table shows fewer than 750,000 distinct CDR3 sequences, with 52% occurring only once. The sequencing sample was made of blood. The receptors here all came from a woman of 80 years or more in good health.

V usage is TRBV5-1 and J usage is TRBJ2-5, with D perhaps matching TRBD1 (5 bases). The V and J ends lost 4 bases and 4 bases respectively, with 14 bases between them. This CDR3 contains 14 residues. Germline CDR1 and CDR2: SGHRS and YFSETQ. This CDR3 is CASSTQGGGETQYF. The CDR3 DNA follows: TGCGCCAGCAGCACCCAGGGTGGTGGAGAGACCCAGTACTTC.

This chain uses TRBV3-1 with TRBJ2-4; 7 bases match TRBD2. The J call may be incorrect, as the DNA end agrees better with TRBJ2-5. This CDR3 is built from 16 residues. CDR1 is LGHDT and CDR2 is YNNKEL in the germline V gene (reference sequence). Here the CDR3 reads CASSQDLASGQETQYF. The CDR3 bases are TGTGCCAGCAGCCAAGATCTGGCTAGCGGACAAGAGACCCAGTACTTC.

This clonotype was found once. The V and J genes are TRBV7-3 and TRBJ2-5; D could derive from TRBD1 or TRBD2 (6 bases each). CDR1 and CDR2 from the germline V gene are SGHTA and FQGTGA. The ends were cut back, 5 bases at V and 6 bases at J, with 19 bases in the middle. This CDR3 contains 15 residues. CDR3 sequence: CASSPGAGSHQTQYF. CDR3 in DNA: TGTGCCAGCAGCCCGGGGGCGGGCTCTCACCAGACCCAGTACTTC.

The rearrangement links TRBV30 to TRBJ2-1; D unclear. The germline CDR1 and CDR2 sequences are GTSNPN and SVGIG (reference sequence). The length of the CDR3 is 12 residues. V shed 3 bases and J shed 10 bases, with 13 bases lying between them. The CDR3 loop is CAWSVVLEEQFF. The CDR3 nucleotides read TGTGCCTGGAGCGTAGTCCTAGAAGAGCAGTTCTTC.

This clonotype was observed at least ten times. The chain is built from TRBV18 and TRBJ2-5, with D unclear. This CDR3 region has 11 residues. The ends were cut back, 5 bases at V and 5 bases at J, with 6 bases in the middle. The germline V gene has CDR1 KGHSH and CDR2 LQKENI. The CDR3 region is CASSGKETQYF. The CDR3 DNA reads as TGTGCCAGCTCAGGCAAGGAGACCCAGTACTTC.

Details on this clonotype: A much larger clone sits a single nucleotide away, making a read error possible. The V call is TRBV20-1, the J call TRBJ2-1, with D tentatively TRBD2 (5 bases). Looked up from germline, CDR1 is DFQATT and CDR2 is SNEGSKA (reference sequence). The CDR3 consists of 15 residues. V was clipped by 5 bases and J by 1 base, with 15 bases between them. The CDR3 DNA sequence: TGCAGTGCTGGGAGAGGGTGTACATCCTACAATGAGCAGTTCTTC. It encodes CSAGRGCTSYNEQFF.

A remark on this clonotype: The junction departs from germline at one end; a sequencing error may be responsible. This rearrangement joins TRBV7-2 to TRBJ1-3; D not certain. The germline V gene has CDR1 SGHTA and CDR2 FQGNSA. This CDR3 is 16 amino acids long. The DNA for the CDR3 is TGTGCCAGCAGCTTAAACTGGCGGATCTCTGGAAACACCACATATTTT. Its protein product is CASSLNWRISGNTTYF.

This sequence joins TRBV4-2 and TRBJ2-7; D is unresolved. This CDR3 has 15 residues. Germline V gene data show CDR1 as LGHNA and CDR2 as YNFKEQ. V was pared by 0 bases and J by 2 bases, with 11 bases between. The CDR3 sequence is CASSQEVGNPYEQYF. In nucleotides, the CDR3 is TGTGCCAGCAGCCAAGAAGTAGGGAACCCCTACGAGCAGTACTTC.

This clonotype has a handful of counts. J is TRBJ1-1 and V is TRBV20-1; D possibly corresponds to TRBD1 (5 bases). The length of the CDR3 is 16 residues. In germline, CDR1 is DFQATT, CDR2 SNEGSKA (reference sequence). With 2 bases removed from V and 6 bases from J, the gap between germline ends came to 22 bases. CDR3 sequence reads: CSARPQKGSGRAEAFF. CDR3 DNA sequence: TGCAGTGCTAGACCCCAAAAAGGGTCAGGGCGCGCTGAAGCTTTCTTT.

The chain has TRBV7-8 and TRBJ2-1; TRBD1 might be the D (5 bases). The J call is doubtful: the DNA matches TRBJ2-7 better. The CDR3 has 12 residues. In germline, CDR1 is SGHVS, CDR2 FQNEAQ. CDR3 in DNA: TGTGCCAGCAGCGCGTCAGGGTCGGGGCAGTACTTC. Encoded protein: CASSASGSGQYF.

This clonotype appeared many times. The chain is built from TRBV2 and TRBJ2-1, with 9 nucleotides matching TRBD1. This CDR3 region has 16 residues. The V gene's germline CDR1 is SNHLY and CDR2 FYNNEI. With 4 bases clipped from V and 4 bases from J, the junction kept 8 bases outside the gene matches. CDR3 loop: CASSGTGTGRYNEQFF. CDR3 coding DNA: TGTGCCAGCAGTGGGACCGGGACAGGGAGATACAATGAGCAGTTCTTC.

This clonotype was recorded a few times. The CDR3, as DNA: TGCAGCGTTGTACAGGACTCTGGAAACACCATATATTTT. The encoded protein is CSVVQDSGNTIYF. The genes are TRBV29-1 and TRBJ1-3; tentatively, D is TRBD1 (5 bases). V was shortened by 4 bases and J by 0 bases, with 7 bases between the two germline ends. There are 13 residues in the CDR3. Germline V CDR1 and CDR2: SQVTM, ANQGSEA.

The chain carries TRBV6-1 and TRBJ2-7; 7 positions agree with TRBD2. Germline V gives CDR1 MNHNS, CDR2 SASEGT. The CDR3 length is 17 residues. After removal of 5 bases from V and 3 bases from J, the junction contained 16 bases not matched to a gene. CDR3 nucleotides: TGTGCCAGCAGTAAAACTAGCGCCACGGGAAAAGGCTACGAGCAGTACTTC. Translating it yields CASSKTSATGKGYEQYF.

CDR3 loop: CSARDPTVVGYTF. In DNA, the CDR3 is TGCAGTGCTAGAGATCCCACAGTTGTTGGCTACACCTTC. The chain is built from TRBV20-1 and TRBJ1-2; no clear D. This CDR3 comprises 13 residues. Trimming took off 0 bases at V and 7 bases at J, with 12 bases between the two ends. Germline V CDR1 and CDR2: DFQATT, SNEGSKA (reference sequence).

The rearrangement links TRBV19 to TRBJ2-7, with D uncertain. Between the trimmed V and J ends, which lost 3 bases and 0 bases, there was a span of 12 bases. CDR3 size: 15 residues. Germline V gene data show CDR1 as LNHDA and CDR2 as SQIVND (reference sequence). DNA for the CDR3: TGTGCCAGTAGTATGGACGTGGCCTTCTCCTACGAGCAGTACTTC. It translates to CASSMDVAFSYEQYF.

This clonotype came up many times. The rearrangement links TRBV7-2 to TRBJ2-1, with TRBD2 matching 9 bases. V trimming: 5 bases; J trimming: 6 bases; junction bases outside the gene matches: 5. The CDR3 spans 14 residues. Germline loops: CDR1 SGHTA, CDR2 FQGNSA. This CDR3 is CASSVLAGFNEQFF. CDR3 coding DNA: TGTGCCAGCAGCGTTCTAGCGGGGTTCAATGAGCAGTTCTTC.

This clonotype turned up a few times. A much larger clone lies a single base off, so this may be a read error. This sequence joins TRBV6-5 and TRBJ2-7; D unresolved. The CDR3 has 11 amino acids. CDR1 is MNHEY, CDR2 SVGAGI, per germline. Trimming cost V 6 bases and J 3 bases, with 6 bases left between them. The CDR3 bases are TGTGCCAGCAGCGCGAACTACGAGCAGTACTTC. As protein: CASSANYEQYF.

The CDR3 here is CASIDRVNQPQHF. CDR3 sequence (DNA): TGTGCCAGCATCGACAGGGTAAATCAGCCCCAGCATTTT. The V gene is TRBV6-6, the J gene TRBJ1-5, with 7 bases identical to TRBD1. After removal of 7 bases from V and 4 bases from J, the junction contained 4 bases not matched to a gene. This CDR3 contains 13 residues. Germline-derived CDR1 and CDR2 are MNHNY and SVGAGI (reference sequence).

The chain uses TRBV20-1 and TRBJ2-5, with D possibly being TRBD1 (5 bases). Germline V lookup: CDR1 DFQATT, CDR2 SNEGSKA (reference sequence). The CDR3 is made up of 13 amino acids. V was clipped by 3 bases and J by 5 bases, with 13 bases between them. CDR3 amino acids: CSARGQGSETQYF. The CDR3 bases are TGCAGTGCTAGGGGTCAGGGAAGCGAGACCCAGTACTTC.

The chain links TRBV7-6 to TRBJ1-2; 8 nucleotides align to TRBD1. V lost 5 bases and J lost 8; bases outside the gene matches: 7. This CDR3 contains 13 residues. Per germline, CDR1 SGHVS and CDR2 FNYEAQ. The CDR3 loop reads CASSKDRGSGYTF. The CDR3 coding sequence is TGTGCCAGCAGCAAAGACAGGGGTTCCGGCTACACCTTC.

The rearrangement links TRBV3-1 to TRBJ2-7; unclear D gene. Germline V gives CDR1 LGHDT, CDR2 YNNKEL (reference sequence). Trimming left V 0 bases short and J 0 bases short, with 9 bases between. The CDR3 has 15 residues. DNA for the CDR3: TGTGCCAGCAGCCAAGATCGTATTCGCTCCTACGAGCAGTACTTC. It is translated as CASSQDRIRSYEQYF.

The genes are TRBV4-1 and TRBJ1-4, with D hard to call. CDR1 and CDR2 (germline): MGHRA, YSYEKL. V was cut by 4 bases and J by 4 bases, with 7 bases left in between. The CDR3 is 13 residues long. CDR3 DNA: TGCGCCAGCAGCCCCCCAAGTAATGAAAAACTGTTTTTT. This codes for CASSPPSNEKLFF.

The chain joins TRBV29-1 to TRBJ2-3; possibly TRBD2 for D (6 bases). The CDR3 contains 13 residues. Trimming removed 3 bases at V and 6 bases at J, with 13 bases between. CDR1 is SQVTM, CDR2 ANQGSEA, per germline. In DNA, the CDR3 is TGCAGCGTTGATAAAGCTAGCGTCGATACGCAGTATTTT. Translating gives CSVDKASVDTQYF.

The chain carries TRBV5-1 and TRBJ1-6, with D perhaps TRBD1 (5 bases). The CDR3 length is 13 residues. CDR1 SGHRS and CDR2 YFSETQ come from the germline V gene. V was trimmed by 6 bases and J by 8 bases, leaving 12 bases between them. CDR3 sequence: CASTGELDSPLHF. In nucleotides, the CDR3 is TGCGCCAGCACGGGGGAGTTGGATTCACCCCTCCACTTT.